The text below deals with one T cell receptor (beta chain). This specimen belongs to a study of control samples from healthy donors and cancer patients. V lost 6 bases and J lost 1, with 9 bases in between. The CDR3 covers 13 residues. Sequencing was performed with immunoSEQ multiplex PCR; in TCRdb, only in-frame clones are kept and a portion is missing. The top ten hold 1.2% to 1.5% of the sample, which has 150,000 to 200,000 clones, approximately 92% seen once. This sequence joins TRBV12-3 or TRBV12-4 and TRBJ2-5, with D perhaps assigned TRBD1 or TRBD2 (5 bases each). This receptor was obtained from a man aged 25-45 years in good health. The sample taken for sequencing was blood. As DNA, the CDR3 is TGTGCCAGCAGCCGAGGGACCCAAGAGACCCAGTACTTC. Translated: CASSRGTQETQYF.